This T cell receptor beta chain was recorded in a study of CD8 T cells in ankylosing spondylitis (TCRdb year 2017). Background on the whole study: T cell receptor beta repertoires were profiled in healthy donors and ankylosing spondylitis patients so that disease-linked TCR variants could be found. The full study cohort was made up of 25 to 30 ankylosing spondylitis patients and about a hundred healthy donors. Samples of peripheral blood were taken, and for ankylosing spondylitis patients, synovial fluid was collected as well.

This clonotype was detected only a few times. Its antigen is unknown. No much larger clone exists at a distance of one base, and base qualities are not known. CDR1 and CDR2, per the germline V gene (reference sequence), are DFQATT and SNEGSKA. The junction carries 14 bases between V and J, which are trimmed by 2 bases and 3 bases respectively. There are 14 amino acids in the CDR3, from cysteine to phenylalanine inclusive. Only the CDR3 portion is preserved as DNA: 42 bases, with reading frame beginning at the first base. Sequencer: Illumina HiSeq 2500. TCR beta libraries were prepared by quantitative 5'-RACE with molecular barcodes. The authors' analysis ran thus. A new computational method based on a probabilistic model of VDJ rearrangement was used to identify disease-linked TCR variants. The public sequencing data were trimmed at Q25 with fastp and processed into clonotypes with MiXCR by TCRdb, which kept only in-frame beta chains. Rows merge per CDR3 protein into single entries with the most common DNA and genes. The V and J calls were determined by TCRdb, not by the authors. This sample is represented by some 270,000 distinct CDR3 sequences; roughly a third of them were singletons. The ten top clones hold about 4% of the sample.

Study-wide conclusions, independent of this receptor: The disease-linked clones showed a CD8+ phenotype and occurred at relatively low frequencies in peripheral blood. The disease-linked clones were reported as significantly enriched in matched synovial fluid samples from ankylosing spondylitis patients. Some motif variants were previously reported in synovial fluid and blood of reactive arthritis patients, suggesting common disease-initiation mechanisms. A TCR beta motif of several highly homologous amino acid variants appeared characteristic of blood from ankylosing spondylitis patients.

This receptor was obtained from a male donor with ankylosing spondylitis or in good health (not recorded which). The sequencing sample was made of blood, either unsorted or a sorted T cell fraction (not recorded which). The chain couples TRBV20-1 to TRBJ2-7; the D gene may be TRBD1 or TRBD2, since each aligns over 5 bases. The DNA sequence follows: TGCAGTGCTAGATACGGGACCCCCGTCTACGAGCAGTACTTC. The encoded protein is CSARYGTPVYEQYF.